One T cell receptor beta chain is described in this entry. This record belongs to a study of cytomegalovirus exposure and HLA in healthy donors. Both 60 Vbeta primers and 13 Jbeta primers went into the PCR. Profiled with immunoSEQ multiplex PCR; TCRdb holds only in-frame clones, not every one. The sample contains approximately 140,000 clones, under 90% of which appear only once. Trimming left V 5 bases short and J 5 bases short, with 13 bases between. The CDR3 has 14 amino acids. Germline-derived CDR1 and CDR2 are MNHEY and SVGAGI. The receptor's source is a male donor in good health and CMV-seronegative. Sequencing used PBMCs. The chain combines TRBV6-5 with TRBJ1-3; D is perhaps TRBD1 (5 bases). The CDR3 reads CASSRQGRRNTIYF. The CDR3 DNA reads TGTGCCAGCAGTCGGCAGGGAAGGCGAAACACCATATATTTT.